The present T cell receptor (beta chain) was sequenced within a study of T cell changes during pregnancy in multiple sclerosis. This table comes from immunoSEQ multiplex PCR, and its TCRdb copy is limited to in-frame clones, with some not included. The sample yields approximately 46,000 clones, around 89% seen once. This clonotype was obtained from a female donor with multiple sclerosis, enrolled in a pregnancy study. The sample in question was CD8+ T cells from peripheral blood mononuclear cells, obtained in the second trimester of pregnancy.

The DNA for the CDR3 is TGTGCCAGCAGCCAAGTGGGCCTGACAGACCTTATGAACACTGAAGCTTTCTTT. Amino acid sequence: CASSQVGLTDLMNTEAFF. V and J are TRBV4-2 and TRBJ1-1; tentatively, D is TRBD1 (5 bases). In germline, CDR1 is LGHNA, CDR2 YNFKEQ. The CDR3 runs 18 residues. The V gene lost 1 base and the J gene lost 0 bases, with 18 bases spanning the gap.